These 23 T cell receptor beta chains were sequenced from one sample in a study of T cells of healthy individuals. MiXCR was run by TCRdb on the 5' RACE reads, yielding one entry per CDR3 protein. Altogether about 63,000 distinct CDR3 sequences are present, about a sixth being singletons, with the ten largest covering around 5%. The receptors originated from a human donor in good health.

This clonotype has a handful of counts. V gene TRBV6-2 or TRBV6-3 combines with J gene TRBJ2-7, with 14 positions matching TRBD2. The CDR3 runs to 15 residues. Germline CDR1 MNHEY, CDR2 SVGEGT. V trimming: 5 bases; J trimming: 4 bases; junction bases outside the gene matches: 4. The CDR3 DNA follows: TGTGCCAGCAGTGGGACTAGCGGGAGTTTATACGAGCAGTACTTC. As protein: CASSGTSGSLYEQYF.

This clonotype came up many times. The chain combines TRBV10-3 with TRBJ2-7; TRBD1 agrees at 7 bases. CDR1 and CDR2 (germline): ENHRY, SYGVKD. The V gene end was trimmed by 2 bases and the J gene end by 5 bases; junction bases not matched to a gene: 3. The CDR3 sequence is 13 residues long. CDR3 amino acids: CAISEGQVNEQYF. CDR3 nucleotides: TGTGCCATCAGTGAGGGACAGGTAAACGAGCAGTACTTC.

This clonotype came up a few times. The V gene is TRBV28, the J gene TRBJ2-7, with 7 nucleotides matching TRBD1. The length of the CDR3 is 13 residues. Trimming took 2 bases from V and 5 from J; bases not matched to a gene: 3. Germline lookup yields CDR1 MDHEN and CDR2 SYDVKM. CDR3 nucleotide sequence: TGTGCCAGCAGTTTAGGAGGACAGGACGAGCAGTACTTC. This gives the protein CASSLGGQDEQYF. Filled out from reference TRBV28 and TRBJ2-7, the complete variable domain reads DVKVTQSSRYLVKRTGEKVFLECVQDMDHENMFWYRQDPGLGLRLIYFSYDVKMKEKGDIPEGYSVSREKKERFSLILESASTNQTSMYLCASSLGGQDEQYFGPGTRLTVT.

This chain joins TRBV2 and TRBJ1-1; D is unresolved. This CDR3 has 14 amino acids. Deletions cut 0 bases from V and 6 bases from J, with 11 bases between. CDR1 is SNHLY, CDR2 FYNNEI, per germline. The CDR3 region is CASSEAGRVAEAFF. The CDR3 nucleotides read TGTGCCAGCAGTGAAGCGGGCCGGGTCGCTGAAGCTTTCTTT.

This chain joins TRBV29-1 and TRBJ1-1; D perhaps matches TRBD1 (5 bases). Trimming removed 8 bases from V and 3 bases from J, with 13 bases in between. This CDR3 comprises 12 residues. Germline assignment: CDR1 SQVTM and CDR2 ANQGSEA. CDR3 loop: CSLKDIYTEAFF. The CDR3 DNA sequence: TGCAGCCTTAAGGACATTTACACTGAAGCTTTCTTT.

The sample holds many counts of this clonotype. The J gene is TRBJ1-2, the V gene TRBV6-8; D gene uncertain. Per the germline V gene, CDR1 is MNHGY and CDR2 is SAAAGT. This CDR3 comprises 12 residues. Trimming removed 5 bases at V and 8 bases at J, with 12 bases between. The DNA of the CDR3 is TGTGCCAGCAGTCAGCGTGGGAGCGGCTACACCTTC. This translates into CASSQRGSGYTF.

The rearrangement uses TRBV7-2 and TRBJ2-3; TRBD2 matches 14 bases. Germline V gives CDR1 SGHTA, CDR2 FQGNSA. With V trimmed by 9 bases and J by 1 base, 6 bases remained unmatched. This CDR3 contains 16 residues. CDR3 coding DNA: TGTGCCAGTGGGACTAGCGGGAGTCCGCGCACAGATACGCAGTATTTT. Translating gives CASGTSGSPRTDTQYF.

The chain has TRBV5-1 and TRBJ2-7; 7 nucleotides line up with TRBD2. The CDR3 sequence is 16 residues long. Germline CDR1 and CDR2: SGHRS and YFSETQ. The ends lost 1 base at V and 0 bases at J; junction bases unmatched: 7. This CDR3 is CASSLLSGASSYEQYF. The CDR3 nucleotides are TGCGCCAGCAGCTTGTTAAGCGGGGCCAGCTCCTACGAGCAGTACTTC. The full variable domain, with the rest looked up from reference TRBV5-1 and TRBJ2-7, is KAGVTQTPRYLIKTRGQQVTLSCSPISGHRSVSWYQQTPGQGLQFLFEYFSETQRNKGNFPGRFSGRQFSNSRSEMNVSTLELGDSALYLCASSLLSGASSYEQYFGPGTRLTVT.

There are a few counts of this clonotype. J is TRBJ2-2 and V is TRBV28, with 8 bases that match TRBD1. The germline V gene has CDR1 MDHEN and CDR2 SYDVKM. V gave up 8 bases and J gave up 2 bases; unmatched junction bases: 4. The CDR3 is 14 amino acids. Written as DNA, the CDR3 is TGTGCCAGCTGGGGACAGGCTAACACCGGGGAGCTGTTTTTT. Protein: CASWGQANTGELFF.

This chain uses TRBV2 with TRBJ2-1, with 8 positions matching TRBD1. After removal of 2 bases from V and 2 bases from J, the junction contained 5 bases not matched to a gene. The CDR3 is 16 amino acids. Germline V gene lookup returns CDR1 SNHLY and CDR2 FYNNEI. The CDR3 loop reads CASSEWTGSAYNEQFF. The CDR3 DNA follows: TGTGCCAGCAGTGAATGGACAGGGAGCGCCTACAATGAGCAGTTCTTC.

This clonotype was recorded many times. V is TRBV28 and J is TRBJ1-2, with unresolved D. CDR1 and CDR2 from the germline V gene are MDHEN and SYDVKM. This CDR3 is 12 amino acids long. Trimming removed 6 bases at V and 5 bases at J, with 10 bases between. CDR3 amino acids: CASSQSGYGYTF. CDR3 bases: TGTGCCAGCAGCCAGTCGGGGTATGGCTACACCTTC.

The chain carries TRBV25-1 and TRBJ2-1; D is uncertain. V lost 3 bases to trimming and J lost 9 bases, with 12 bases between them. The CDR3 covers 13 residues. The germline gives CDR1 MGHDK, CDR2 SYGVNS. This CDR3 reads CASSDPRRVEQFF. Written as DNA, the CDR3 is TGTGCCAGCAGTGACCCCCGGAGAGTTGAGCAGTTCTTC.

The chain combines TRBV30 with TRBJ2-7; D uncertain. The germline V and J ends were trimmed by 3 bases and 6 bases, with 12 bases remaining between them. The CDR3 is 12 amino acids. CDR1 GTSNPN and CDR2 SVGIG come from the germline V gene (reference sequence). This CDR3 is CAWRVPGLEQYF. The CDR3 DNA reads TGTGCCTGGAGGGTTCCGGGCCTCGAGCAGTACTTC.

The chain carries TRBV3-1 and TRBJ1-6, with D uncertain. There are 18 residues in the CDR3. V lost 0 bases, J lost 7 bases, and 19 bases lay in between. CDR1 LGHDT and CDR2 YNNKEL come from the germline V gene (reference sequence). The CDR3 is CASSQELRTLRSNSPLHF. Written as DNA, the CDR3 is TGTGCCAGCAGCCAAGAACTCAGGACTTTGCGGTCCAATTCACCCCTCCACTTT.

This clonotype was recorded at least ten times. The chain is built from TRBV4-1 and TRBJ2-3; 7 bases are a match to TRBD1. With V trimmed by 1 base and J by 4 bases, 5 bases remained unmatched. This CDR3 spans 15 amino acids. Looked up from germline, CDR1 is MGHRA and CDR2 is YSYEKL. The CDR3 DNA reads TGCGCCAGCAGCCAAGTCACAGGGGTAGCAGATACGCAGTATTTT. It encodes CASSQVTGVADTQYF.

Concerning this clonotype: The junction and the germline gene differ at one end; a read error may be behind it. The chain joins TRBV20-1 to TRBJ2-1; D may correspond to TRBD1 or TRBD2 (5 bases each). Germline CDR1 is DFQATT and CDR2 is SNEGSKA (reference sequence). The CDR3 is made up of 15 amino acids. CDR3 sequence (DNA): TGCAGTACTAGAGATGGGGGTAGGCTCTACAATGAGCAGTTCTTC. This encodes CSTRDGGRLYNEQFF.

As to this clonotype: It may be a read error: a sequence one base away is much more abundant. The chain couples TRBV5-1 to TRBJ1-5; D might be TRBD1 (5 bases). The length of the CDR3 is 15 residues. V lost 1 base, J lost 6 bases, and 14 bases lay in between. Germline V gene lookup returns CDR1 SGHRS and CDR2 YFSETQ. The CDR3 sequence is CASSLSSGVVQPQHF. DNA for the CDR3: TGCGCCAGCAGCTTGTCTTCGGGGGTGGTTCAGCCCCAGCATTTT.

This clonotype came up a few times. The chain couples TRBV29-1 to TRBJ2-7; maybe TRBD1 (6 bases). V was cut by 3 bases and J by 2 bases, with 17 bases left in between. The CDR3 runs to 15 residues. Germline loops: CDR1 SQVTM, CDR2 ANQGSEA. Here the CDR3 DNA reads TGCAGCGTTGAGTGGGGACATCTTTGGGCCTACGAGCAGTACTTC. It translates to CSVEWGHLWAYEQYF.

This clonotype was found many times. V gene TRBV7-2 combines with J gene TRBJ2-1; no firm D call. The ends were cut back, 4 bases at V and 0 bases at J, with 10 bases in the middle. Germline V gene sequence: CDR1 SGHTA, CDR2 FQGNSA. This CDR3 contains 15 residues. The CDR3 region is CASSSSPSSYNEQFF. The DNA for the CDR3 is TGTGCCAGCAGCTCCTCTCCTTCCTCCTACAATGAGCAGTTCTTC. The whole variable domain, remainder taken from reference TRBV7-2 and TRBJ2-1, is GAGVSQSPSNKVTEKGKDVELRCDPISGHTALYWYRQSLGQGLEFLIYFQGNSAPDKSGLPSDRFSAERTGGSVSTLTIQRTQQEDSAVYLCASSSSPSSYNEQFFGPGTRLTVL.

V is TRBV7-3 and J is TRBJ2-3; possibly TRBD2 for D (6 bases). Per germline, CDR1 SGHTA and CDR2 FQGTGA. V gave up 1 base and J gave up 4 bases, with 12 bases separating them. This CDR3 spans 15 amino acids. The CDR3 loop is CASSLMAGFSDTQYF. The CDR3 DNA sequence: TGTGCCAGCAGCTTAATGGCGGGGTTCTCAGATACGCAGTATTTT.

In its sample, this clonotype was seen a few times. The rearrangement links TRBV5-1 to TRBJ2-1; a possible D gene is TRBD1 (5 bases). The CDR3 has 14 amino acids. Deletions cut 1 base from V and 4 bases from J, with 9 bases between. Germline V gene data show CDR1 as SGHRS and CDR2 as YFSETQ. The CDR3 sequence is CASSLTQGYNEQFF. The CDR3 nucleotides are TGCGCCAGCAGCTTGACCCAGGGTTACAATGAGCAGTTCTTC.

This clonotype was seen many times. The chain has TRBV10-3 and TRBJ2-3; D possibly matches TRBD1 or TRBD2 (5 bases each). The CDR3 runs 13 residues. V was trimmed by 6 bases and J by 2 bases, leaving 9 bases between them. CDR1 and CDR2 (germline): ENHRY, SYGVKD. CDR3 coding DNA: TGTGCCATCAGGGGGGAAGTCACAGATACGCAGTATTTT. It specifies CAIRGEVTDTQYF.

This sequence joins TRBV7-9 and TRBJ2-2; the match to TRBD2 covers 14 bases. Per the germline V gene, CDR1 is SEHNR and CDR2 is FQNEAQ (reference sequence). There are 16 residues in the CDR3. J was trimmed by 9 bases and V by 3 bases; bases with no gene match: 6. CDR3 in DNA: TGTGCCAGCAGCTTGGGACTAGCGGGAGTGGATCGGGAGCTGTTTTTT. Its protein product is CASSLGLAGVDRELFF. The entire variable domain, with the rest obtained from reference TRBV7-9 and TRBJ2-2, is as follows: DTGVSQNPRHKITKRGQNVTFRCDPISEHNRLYWYRQTLGQGPEFLTYFQNEAQLEKSRLLSDRFSAERPKGSFSTLEIQRTEQGDSAMYLCASSLGLAGVDRELFFGEGSRLTVL.